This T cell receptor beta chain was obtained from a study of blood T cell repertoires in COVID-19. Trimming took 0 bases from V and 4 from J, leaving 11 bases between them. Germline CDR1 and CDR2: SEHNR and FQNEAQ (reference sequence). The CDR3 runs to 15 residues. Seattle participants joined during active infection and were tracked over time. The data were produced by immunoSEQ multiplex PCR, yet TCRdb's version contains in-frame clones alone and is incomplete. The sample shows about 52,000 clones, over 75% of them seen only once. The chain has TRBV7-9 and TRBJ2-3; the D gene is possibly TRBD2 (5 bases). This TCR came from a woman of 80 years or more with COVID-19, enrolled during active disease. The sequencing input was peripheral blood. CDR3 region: CASSLALSSADTQYF. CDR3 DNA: TGTGCCAGCAGCTTAGCGCTTAGTAGCGCAGATACGCAGTATTTT.